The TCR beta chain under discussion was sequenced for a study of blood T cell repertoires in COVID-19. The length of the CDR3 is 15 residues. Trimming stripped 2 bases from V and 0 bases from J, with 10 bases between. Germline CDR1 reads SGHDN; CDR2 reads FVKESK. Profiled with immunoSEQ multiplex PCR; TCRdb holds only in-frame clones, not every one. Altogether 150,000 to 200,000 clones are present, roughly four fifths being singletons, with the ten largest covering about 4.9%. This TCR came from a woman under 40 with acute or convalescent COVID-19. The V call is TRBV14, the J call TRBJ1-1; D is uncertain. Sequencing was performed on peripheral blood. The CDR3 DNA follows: TGTGCCAGCAGCCAATTAAGACAACTGAACACTGAAGCTTTCTTT. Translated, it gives CASSQLRQLNTEAFF.